The source of this T cell receptor (beta chain) is a study of blood T cell repertoires in COVID-19. Study-level background: Donors in the United States, Italy and Spain gave samples during acute or convalescent COVID-19. From T cells, B-cell-depleted T cells, or PBMCs came the material, which was cDNA or gDNA.

CDR1 is SGHDN, CDR2 FVKESK, per germline. The ends were cut back, 3 bases at V and 0 bases at J, with 15 bases in the middle. The CDR3 sequence is 18 residues long. Per the original methods: Quantification of nucleated cells was approximated via reference gene primer amplification. The data were produced by immunoSEQ multiplex PCR, yet TCRdb's version contains in-frame clones alone and is incomplete. The V and J calls and clone size were taken over from that table, and D and trimming were inferred from the DNA. The table shows about 190,000 clones, with 85% to 90% occurring only once. The sequence derives from a man aged 45 to 65 with acute or convalescent COVID-19. What was sequenced was peripheral blood. J is TRBJ2-6 and V is TRBV14; D might be TRBD1 (6 bases). CDR3 region: CASSHTTGDLSGANVLTF. DNA for the CDR3: TGTGCCAGCAGCCACACGACAGGTGATCTCTCTGGGGCCAACGTCCTGACTTTC.